This passage covers 21 T cell receptor beta chains from one sample sequenced in a study of cytomegalovirus exposure and HLA in healthy donors. PCR primers comprised 60 Vbeta and 13 Jbeta primers. Libraries were prepared by immunoSEQ multiplex PCR; TCRdb keeps only in-frame clonotypes and omits some of them. This sample has under 100,000 clones, with approximately 80% found just once. The sequenced material came from PBMCs. These receptors all stem from a woman aged 70-85 years in good health and CMV-seropositive.

The V call is TRBV6-6, the J call TRBJ2-5; 14 nucleotides line up with TRBD2. This CDR3 has 15 residues. Germline V lookup: CDR1 MNHNY, CDR2 SVGAGI (reference sequence). With 4 bases clipped from V and 7 bases from J, the junction kept 5 bases outside the gene matches. The CDR3 DNA reads as TGTGCCAGCAGTTTCGGGACTAGCGGGGGATGGACCCAGTACTTC. Translating gives CASSFGTSGGWTQYF.

The genes are TRBV4-1 and TRBJ1-3; weak D call: TRBD1 (6 bases). V was cut by 5 bases and J by 4 bases, with 12 bases left in between. This CDR3 has 14 residues. CDR1 MGHRA and CDR2 YSYEKL come from the germline V gene. CDR3 region: CASSTPGHGNTIYF. CDR3 DNA: TGCGCCAGCAGCACTCCGGGACACGGAAACACCATATATTTT.

V and J are TRBV4-2 and TRBJ2-5, with 13 bases lining up with TRBD2. The CDR3 is made up of 15 amino acids. Trimming at V came to 4 bases and at J to 5 bases, leaving 4 bases not matched to a gene. Germline V gene lookup returns CDR1 LGHNA and CDR2 YNFKEQ. This chain's CDR3 is CASSPGLAGAETQYF. The CDR3 coding sequence is TGTGCCAGCAGCCCCGGACTAGCGGGAGCGGAGACCCAGTACTTC.

This clone was counted once. The chain carries TRBV30 and TRBJ2-1, with TRBD2 identical over 7 bases. J lost 3 bases, V lost 5 bases, and 7 bases had no gene match. The germline V gene encodes CDR1 GTSNPN and CDR2 SVGIG (reference sequence). The CDR3 covers 14 residues. As DNA, the CDR3 is TGTGCCTGGCAGCGGGGAGCCAACTACAATGAGCAGTTCTTC. As protein: CAWQRGANYNEQFF.

The DNA for the CDR3 is TGTGCCAGCACCCAATGGGGACAGGGCTACGAGCAGTACTTC. It encodes CASTQWGQGYEQYF. The chain uses TRBV28 and TRBJ2-7; TRBD1 aligns across 9 bases. Germline V gene lookup returns CDR1 MDHEN and CDR2 SYDVKM. This CDR3 is built from 14 residues. The J segment lost 3 bases and the V segment lost 7 bases, leaving 7 bases of the junction unmatched.

This clone was seen just once. This chain joins TRBV2 and TRBJ1-1; 9 bases line up with TRBD1. The CDR3 covers 14 residues. The J segment lost 8 bases and the V segment lost 4 bases, leaving 8 bases of the junction unmatched. Germline CDR1 is SNHLY and CDR2 is FYNNEI. DNA of the CDR3: TGTGCCAGCAGTGTTAGGACAGGGGTCACCGAAGCTTTCTTT. Protein sequence: CASSVRTGVTEAFF.

The CDR3 bases are TGTGCCGCTTCCGGGACACCGGCTAACTATGGCTACACCTTC. The encoded protein is CAASGTPANYGYTF. The chain has TRBV5-4 and TRBJ1-2, with D perhaps matching TRBD1 (6 bases). Germline CDR1 and CDR2: SGHNT and YYREEE (reference sequence). This CDR3 comprises 14 residues. Trimming cost V 10 bases and J 0 bases, with 16 bases left between them.

The chain combines TRBV30 with TRBJ1-1; maybe TRBD1 (5 bases). CDR3 length: 11 residues. Germline V gene lookup returns CDR1 GTSNPN and CDR2 SVGIG (reference sequence). Trimming took off 1 base at V and 8 bases at J, with 8 bases between the two ends. In DNA form, the CDR3 reads TGTGCCTGGAGTGGACAGCCCGAAGCTTTCTTT. It is translated as CAWSGQPEAFF.

V is TRBV7-9 and J is TRBJ1-1; 7 positions agree with TRBD1. CDR3 length: 13 amino acids. The trim removed 5 bases at V and 6 bases at J, leaving 6 bases unmatched. Germline V gene data show CDR1 as SEHNR and CDR2 as FQNEAQ (reference sequence). The DNA for the CDR3 is TGTGCCAGCAGCGCACAGGGGAATCCTGAAGCTTTCTTT. Translated, it gives CASSAQGNPEAFF.

Regarding this clone: The junction does not match germline at one end; this may be a read error. This rearrangement joins TRBV18 to TRBJ2-2, with D possibly matching TRBD2 (6 bases). CDR1 KGHSH and CDR2 LQKENI come from the germline V gene. The CDR3 totals 16 residues. This chain's CDR3 is CAGSPGTRPDTGELFF. The CDR3 DNA follows: TGTGCCGGCTCACCAGGGACTCGCCCAGACACCGGGGAGCTGTTTTTT.

The chain joins TRBV6-5 to TRBJ2-2; 10 nucleotides agree with TRBD1. Losses at the gene ends were 8 bases for V and 6 bases for J; bases not matched to a gene: 9. CDR1 is MNHEY, CDR2 SVGAGI, per germline. The CDR3 totals 15 residues. The DNA for the CDR3 is TGTGCCAGCGTCCGGGACAGGGGAACCGCCGGGGAGCTGTTTTTT. Protein sequence: CASVRDRGTAGELFF.

V gene TRBV18 combines with J gene TRBJ1-2; possible D gene TRBD1, 5 bases. Per germline, CDR1 KGHSH and CDR2 LQKENI. V lost 6 bases, J lost 1 base, and 21 bases lay in between. The CDR3 totals 17 residues. The CDR3 region has the DNA TGTGCCAGCTCGTCCACAGGTTCCGGAGACCTTAACTATGGCTACACCTTC. Protein: CASSSTGSGDLNYGYTF.

The rearrangement joins TRBV28 to TRBJ1-2, with 9 bases lining up with TRBD1. Germline CDR1 reads MDHEN; CDR2 reads SYDVKM. The CDR3 runs 15 residues. V trimming: 4 bases; J trimming: 4 bases; junction bases outside the gene matches: 7. This chain's CDR3 is CASSSPGQGVYGYTF. CDR3 bases: TGTGCCAGCAGTTCGCCGGGACAGGGTGTCTATGGCTACACCTTC.

This chain links TRBV2 with TRBJ2-5, with D possibly being TRBD2 (6 bases). This CDR3 has 15 amino acids. Between the trimmed V and J ends, which lost 1 base and 5 bases, there was a span of 14 bases. CDR1 and CDR2 from the germline V gene are SNHLY and FYNNEI. The CDR3 region is CASSEEGTGRETQYF. The CDR3 DNA reads TGTGCCAGCAGTGAAGAGGGGACGGGGAGGGAGACCCAGTACTTC.

The V call is TRBV7-3, the J call TRBJ1-1; D is uncertain. V was cut by 1 base and J by 1 base, with 4 bases left in between. The CDR3 contains 13 residues. Per germline, CDR1 SGHTA and CDR2 FQGTGA. The CDR3 protein is CASSLRGNTEAFF. The CDR3 DNA sequence: TGTGCCAGCAGCTTAAGAGGGAACACTGAAGCTTTCTTT. The full variable domain, with the rest looked up from reference TRBV7-3 and TRBJ1-1, is GAGVSQTPSNKVTEKGKYVELRCDPISGHTALYWYRQSLGQGPEFLIYFQGTGAADDSGLPNDRFFAVRPEGSVSTLKIQRTERGDSAVYLCASSLRGNTEAFFGQGTRLTVV.

This chain connects TRBV30 to TRBJ1-2; D gene uncertain. CDR3 length: 17 residues. Germline V gives CDR1 GTSNPN, CDR2 SVGIG (reference sequence). Trimming pared 2 bases from V and 2 bases from J, leaving 21 bases between. The CDR3 region has the DNA TGTGCCTGGAGTCGAGAGGACTCCTACGTAAGGAACTATGGCTACACCTTC. Encoded protein: CAWSREDSYVRNYGYTF.

The CDR3 sequence: CASSLTGTGITEAFF. The CDR3 bases are TGCGCCAGCAGCCTAACCGGGACAGGGATCACTGAAGCTTTCTTT. This chain connects TRBV4-3 to TRBJ1-1, with 9 bases identical to TRBD1. CDR3 length equals 15 residues. The junction had 7 bases not matched to a gene; V was cut back by 4 bases and J by 4 bases. From germline, CDR1 is LGHNA and CDR2 YSLEER.

The chain combines TRBV14 with TRBJ2-3; D is possibly TRBD2 (5 bases). Germline V gives CDR1 SGHDN, CDR2 FVKESK. CDR3 length: 11 residues. The V and J ends lost 2 bases and 9 bases respectively, with 6 bases between them. CDR3 amino acids: CASSQRGTQYF. CDR3 DNA: TGTGCCAGCAGCCAACGGGGAACGCAGTATTTT.

This sequence joins TRBV30 and TRBJ2-7; 8 bases agree with TRBD2. J was trimmed by 2 bases and V by 1 base; bases with no gene match: 4. CDR3 size: 14 residues. Germline values: CDR1 GTSNPN, CDR2 SVGIG (reference sequence). For the CDR3, the DNA is TGTGCCTGGAGTGGCCTAGCGGGTCCCTACGAGCAGTACTTC. This translates into CAWSGLAGPYEQYF. Together with reference TRBV30 and TRBJ2-7, the CDR3 gives the full variable domain: SQTIHQWPATLVQPVGSPLSLECTVEGTSNPNLYWYRQAAGRGLQLLFYSVGIGQISSEVPQNLSASRPQDRQFILSSKKLLLSDSGFYLCAWSGLAGPYEQYFGPGTRLTVT.

The V gene is TRBV5-1, the J gene TRBJ2-7; D is undetermined. The germline V and J ends were trimmed by 0 bases and 1 base, with 11 bases remaining between them. Germline assignment: CDR1 SGHRS and CDR2 YFSETQ. This CDR3 has 15 residues. Written as DNA, the CDR3 is TGCGCCAGCAGCTTGGTTGCTAGAGCTTCCTACGAGCAGTACTTC. This codes for CASSLVARASYEQYF.

V usage is TRBV18 and J usage is TRBJ2-1; 15 nucleotides line up with TRBD2. The CDR3 has 15 residues. V gave up 5 bases and J gave up 15 bases; unmatched junction bases: 11. Germline V lookup: CDR1 KGHSH, CDR2 LQKENI. The CDR3 region is CASSSGLAGGPPTFF. The CDR3 DNA reads as TGTGCCAGCTCAAGCGGACTAGCGGGAGGGCCCCCCACGTTCTTC.